This TCR beta chain emerged from a study of shared clonotypes between healthy human individuals. The data were produced by immunoSEQ multiplex PCR, yet TCRdb's version contains in-frame clones alone and is incomplete. The sample has approximately 1,000,000 clones; roughly 77% are singletons. The CDR3 has 15 amino acids. J gave up 2 bases and V 4 bases, and 3 bases lay outside the gene matches. Germline V lookup: CDR1 SGHTS, CDR2 YDEGEE. V is TRBV5-8 and J is TRBJ2-2; the match to TRBD1 covers 9 bases. This sequence originates from a man between 18 and 35 years old in good health. Some clones in this sample may be carry-over from other donors' samples. Sequenced input: memory CD4+ T cells from PBMCs. This sample's subset: CD45RA-negative fraction. The CDR3 loop is CASSRTGGNTGELFF. As DNA, the CDR3 is TGTGCCAGCAGCCGCACAGGGGGCAACACCGGGGAGCTGTTTTTT. Full variable domain (outside the CDR3, taken from reference TRBV5-8 and TRBJ2-2): EAGVTQSPTHLIKTRGQQATLRCSPISGHTSVYWYQQALGLGLQFLLWYDEGEERNRGNFPPRFSGRQFPNYSSELNVNALELEDSALYLCASSRTGGNTGELFFGEGSRLTVL.